This T cell receptor beta chain was recovered during a study of T cells in localized non-small cell lung cancer. Data came from immunoSEQ multiplex PCR; TCRdb stores just in-frame clones and leaves some out. The table lists around 90,000 clones, 80% of them singletons. Trimming removed 1 base from V and 7 bases from J, with 11 bases in between. The germline V gene has CDR1 MDHEN and CDR2 SYDVKM. The CDR3 loop spans 15 amino acids. Sequenced material: PBMCs, taken before any cancer treatment. This TCR was sampled from a man aged 40-75 years with stage II squamous cell lung carcinoma. This chain connects TRBV28 to TRBJ1-6; a possible D gene is TRBD1 (5 bases). The CDR3 DNA follows: TGTGCCAGCAGTTTATTCCAGGGAGGGAATTCACCCCTCCACTTT. It codes for CASSLFQGGNSPLHF.